These 8 T cell receptor beta chains originate from one sample sequenced in a study of cytomegalovirus exposure and HLA in healthy donors. This PCR relied on a set of 60 Vbeta primers and 13 Jbeta primers. Method: immunoSEQ multiplex PCR; TCRdb's copy keeps in-frame clones and lacks some. The sample has under 110,000 clones, 65% to 85% seen once. Input material: PBMCs. Receptor source: a male donor in good health and CMV-seropositive.

The V and J genes are TRBV20-1 and TRBJ2-5; no clear D. Trimming stripped 7 bases from V and 4 bases from J, with 4 bases between. CDR1 is DFQATT, CDR2 SNEGSKA, per germline (reference sequence). This CDR3 region has 9 residues. The CDR3 sequence is CSGGETQYF. In DNA form, the CDR3 reads TGCAGTGGAGGAGAGACCCAGTACTTC.

The chain couples TRBV28 to TRBJ1-1; 9 bases align to TRBD1. This CDR3 region has 16 residues. Per the germline V gene, CDR1 is MDHEN and CDR2 is SYDVKM. J was trimmed by 10 bases and V by 6 bases; bases with no gene match: 18. The CDR3 DNA is TGTGCCAGCAGCACCGGGGACAGGGCTCCGATCGCGGTAGCTTTCTTT. Protein: CASSTGDRAPIAVAFF.

The V and J genes are TRBV5-5 and TRBJ1-4; TRBD1 is a possible D gene (5 bases). With 5 bases removed from V and 3 bases from J, the gap between germline ends came to 11 bases. Germline V gene data show CDR1 as SGHKS and CDR2 as YYEKEE (reference sequence). The CDR3 totals 14 residues. The CDR3 nucleotides read TGTGCCAGCAGGAGACAGCTCGCTAATGAAAAACTGTTTTTT. Protein sequence: CASRRQLANEKLFF.

This clone was seen a single time. The chain is built from TRBV6-5 and TRBJ1-2; 8 positions agree with TRBD1. Germline V lookup: CDR1 MNHEY, CDR2 SVGAGI. The CDR3 contains 16 residues. Trimming at V came to 2 bases and at J to 5 bases, leaving 10 bases not matched to a gene. The CDR3 loop is CASSYGGGRGPYGYTF. The CDR3 DNA reads TGTGCCAGCAGTTACGGGGGAGGCAGGGGGCCGTATGGCTACACCTTC.

The rearrangement links TRBV6-5 to TRBJ1-4, with 9 bases fitting TRBD1. Trimming removed 3 bases from V and 2 bases from J; junction bases left unmatched: 4. Germline V lookup: CDR1 MNHEY, CDR2 SVGAGI. This CDR3 has 16 amino acids. CDR3 amino acids: CASSYYRGPTNEKLFF. CDR3 coding DNA: TGTGCCAGCAGTTATTACAGGGGGCCCACTAATGAAAAACTGTTTTTT.

This clone was counted once. Here the CDR3 reads CASSSGGPDEQFF. Here the CDR3 DNA reads TGTGCCAGCAGCTCGGGGGGGCCCGATGAGCAGTTCTTC. This chain uses TRBV5-4 with TRBJ2-1; TRBD2 agrees at 8 bases. The CDR3 contains 13 residues. Unmatched junction bases numbered 4, after V lost 3 bases and J lost 8 bases. Per the germline V gene, CDR1 is SGHNT and CDR2 is YYREEE (reference sequence).

This rearrangement joins TRBV4-2 to TRBJ1-1; TRBD1 matches 8 bases. Germline CDR1 LGHNA, CDR2 YNFKEQ. The CDR3 is made up of 14 amino acids. The V segment lost 0 bases and the J segment 7 bases; nucleotides outside the gene matches: 4. The CDR3 loop is CASSQDTGGGEAFF. CDR3 nucleotide sequence: TGTGCCAGCAGCCAAGATACAGGGGGTGGTGAAGCTTTCTTT.

Turning to this clone: One end of the junction fails to match germline, which may point to a read error. V gene TRBV6-5 combines with J gene TRBJ1-2, with D tentatively TRBD1 (6 bases). In germline, CDR1 is MNHEY, CDR2 SVGAGI. The CDR3 spans 13 residues. The CDR3, as DNA: TGTGCCAGCAGCCGAGAAGGGGGTTATGGCTACCCCTTC. Protein: CASSREGGYGYPF.